Below are 26 T cell receptor beta chains sequenced from a single sample in a study of PD-L1 blockade in urothelial cancer. Time point: peripheral blood 6 weeks after treatment start. Here immunoSEQ multiplex PCR was the method, and the copy in TCRdb shows in-frame clones only, minus some. This table holds about 90,000 clones, roughly 83% found once. The input for sequencing was PBMCs, taken around atezolizumab (anti-PD-L1) treatment. The source of these receptors is a man in his sixties or seventies with urothelial cancer.

The chain carries TRBV4-2 and TRBJ2-1, with 10 positions matching TRBD1. Germline trimming cut 2 bases from V and 7 bases from J; bases unmatched to any gene: 8. Germline loops: CDR1 LGHNA, CDR2 YNFKEQ. The CDR3 consists of 16 residues. The CDR3 region has the DNA TGTGCCAGCAGCCAACTTTCCGGGACAGGGGATAATGAGCAGTTCTTC. It is translated as CASSQLSGTGDNEQFF.

The chain links TRBV5-1 to TRBJ1-5; 11 nucleotides agree with TRBD1. Unmatched junction bases numbered 4, after V lost 0 bases and J lost 5 bases. The V gene's germline CDR1 is SGHRS and CDR2 YFSETQ. The CDR3 is 16 residues long. The CDR3 bases are TGCGCCAGCAGCTTGGAAGGGACAGGGGGGGATCAGCCCCAGCATTTT. It is translated as CASSLEGTGGDQPQHF.

The rearrangement uses TRBV6-1 and TRBJ2-3; perhaps TRBD1 as D (5 bases). CDR3 length: 13 residues. Germline V gene data show CDR1 as MNHNS and CDR2 as SASEGT. Between the trimmed V and J ends, which lost 3 bases and 10 bases, there was a span of 14 bases. CDR3 in amino acids: CASSEGPRAPQYF. The CDR3 region has the DNA TGTGCCAGCAGTGAGGGGCCCAGGGCCCCGCAGTATTTT.

The chain links TRBV29-1 to TRBJ1-1; TRBD1 is a possible D gene (6 bases). The CDR3 totals 13 residues. Germline values: CDR1 SQVTM, CDR2 ANQGSEA. The germline V and J ends were trimmed by 5 bases and 4 bases, with 14 bases remaining between them. CDR3 region: CSVKGTQGTEAFF. The CDR3 DNA follows: TGCAGCGTTAAGGGGACACAGGGCACTGAAGCTTTCTTT.

Worth noting for this clone: The sample contains more than one DNA sequence encoding this CDR3. The genes are TRBV11-2 and TRBJ2-7; unclear D gene. This CDR3 has 11 residues. Trimming removed 5 bases at V and 3 bases at J, with 5 bases between. Germline CDR1 SGHAT, CDR2 FQNNGV. The CDR3 reads CASSPSYEQYF. CDR3 nucleotides: TGTGCCAGCAGCCCTAGCTACGAGCAGTACTTC.

V and J are TRBV11-2 and TRBJ2-7; D remains unclear. This CDR3 is 14 amino acids long. Trimming left V 0 bases short and J 3 bases short, with 9 bases between. The germline V gene has CDR1 SGHAT and CDR2 FQNNGV. As DNA, the CDR3 is TGTGCCAGCAGCTTAGATCTAGGAAGCTACGAGCAGTACTTC. Its translation is CASSLDLGSYEQYF.

For this clone: One end of the junction does not line up with germline, which may come from a read error. The rearrangement uses TRBV28 and TRBJ2-7; D remains ambiguous. The germline gives CDR1 MDHEN, CDR2 SYDVKM. CDR3 size: 11 residues. The CDR3 sequence: CASQLSDEQYF. CDR3 sequence (DNA): TGTGCCAGCCAACTCTCCGACGAGCAGTACTTC.

This clone has just a few counts. The chain carries TRBV7-6 and TRBJ2-7; TRBD1 agrees at 7 bases. The ends lost 5 bases at V and 0 bases at J; junction bases unmatched: 4. This CDR3 has 14 amino acids. Germline V CDR1 and CDR2: SGHVS, FNYEAQ. DNA for the CDR3: TGTGCCAGCAGCCAACGGGACAGCTCCTACGAGCAGTACTTC. It translates to CASSQRDSSYEQYF.

The table lists this clone with a count of one. One end of the junction fails to match germline, which may point to a read error. The gene calls are TRBV19 and TRBJ1-1, with D unresolved. The CDR3 sequence is 14 residues long. CDR1 and CDR2 from the germline V gene are LNHDA and SQIVND (reference sequence). The CDR3 sequence is CASSVDAFPTEAFF. The CDR3 DNA sequence: TGTGCCAGTAGTGTAGATGCGTTTCCTACTGAAGCTTTCTTT. The full variable domain, with the rest looked up from reference TRBV19 and TRBJ1-1, is DGGITQSPKYLFRKEGQNVTLSCEQNLNHDAMYWYRQDPGQGLRLIYYSQIVNDFQKGDIAEGYSVSREKKESFPLTVTSAQKNPTAFYLCASSVDAFPTEAFFGQGTRLTVV.

This chain uses TRBV25-1 with TRBJ2-3, with D perhaps matching TRBD1 (5 bases). The CDR3 totals 14 residues. Trimming left V 6 bases short and J 9 bases short, with 19 bases between. Germline CDR1 MGHDK, CDR2 SYGVNS. In nucleotides, the CDR3 is TGTGCCAGCAGCCCGACAGTTTTAGGTGGGACGCAGTATTTT. Translating it yields CASSPTVLGGTQYF.

This clone came up a few times. This chain joins TRBV9 and TRBJ2-7; unclear D gene. V dropped 0 bases and J dropped 1 base, with 8 bases sitting between them. Germline V lookup: CDR1 SGDLS, CDR2 YYNGEE. The CDR3 length is 14 residues. CDR3 amino acids: CASSVAADSYEQYF. CDR3 nucleotides: TGTGCCAGCAGCGTAGCCGCGGATTCCTACGAGCAGTACTTC.

This chain connects TRBV4-2 to TRBJ2-5; TRBD2 agrees at 12 bases. Germline CDR1 reads LGHNA; CDR2 reads YNFKEQ. After removal of 3 bases from V and 5 bases from J, the junction contained 7 bases not matched to a gene. The CDR3 sequence is 16 residues long. This chain's CDR3 is CASSQDGLAGYETQYF. The CDR3 region has the DNA TGTGCCAGCAGCCAGGATGGACTAGCGGGGTACGAGACCCAGTACTTC.

The chain couples TRBV21-1 to TRBJ1-1; TRBD1 is the table's D call and was not checked against the DNA. TRBV21-1 is shown as a pseudogene. The length of the CDR3 is 17 residues. The CDR3 protein is CASSKGGGTGVKTEAFF. The DNA of the CDR3 is TGTGCCAGCAGCAAAGGGGGGGGGACAGGGGTGAAAACTGAAGCTTTCTTT.

In its sample, this clone was seen a few times. The chain uses TRBV27 and TRBJ2-7; D might be TRBD2 (5 bases). CDR3 length: 13 residues. Trimming removed 7 bases at V and 0 bases at J, with 10 bases between. The germline V gene has CDR1 MNHEY and CDR2 SMNVEV (reference sequence). The DNA of the CDR3 is TGTGCCAGCATTCTAGCCAGCTCCTACGAGCAGTACTTC. Encoded protein: CASILASSYEQYF.

The rearrangement joins TRBV6-1 to TRBJ1-6, with D perhaps TRBD1 (6 bases). Trimming left V 2 bases short and J 8 bases short, with 16 bases between. The CDR3 runs to 16 residues. Germline CDR1 MNHNS, CDR2 SASEGT. CDR3 sequence: CASSELVGGIDSPLHF. CDR3 nucleotide sequence: TGTGCCAGCAGTGAACTTGTAGGGGGTATTGATTCACCCCTCCACTTT.

The V gene is TRBV6-5, the J gene TRBJ2-5; D is perhaps TRBD1 (6 bases). Germline assignment: CDR1 MNHEY and CDR2 SVGAGI. The CDR3 is 14 amino acids. V gave up 0 bases and J gave up 4 bases, with 9 bases separating them. In nucleotides, the CDR3 is TGTGCCAGCAGTTACTCGACAGGATTAGAGACCCAGTACTTC. Translating it yields CASSYSTGLETQYF.

The chain employs TRBV5-4 and TRBJ1-5; D remains unclear. Germline CDR1 reads SGHNT; CDR2 reads YYREEE (reference sequence). Trimming removed 0 bases from V and 4 bases from J, with 5 bases in between. The CDR3 is 13 residues long. This CDR3 is CASSLAGNQPQHF. CDR3 nucleotides: TGTGCCAGCAGCTTGGCAGGAAATCAGCCCCAGCATTTT.

The J gene is TRBJ2-7, the V gene TRBV19; 10 nucleotides match TRBD1. The CDR3 is made up of 13 amino acids. The V gene's germline CDR1 is LNHDA and CDR2 SQIVND (reference sequence). The J segment lost 2 bases and the V segment lost 10 bases, leaving 5 bases of the junction unmatched. CDR3 in DNA: TGTGCCACCGCCGGGACAGGGGCCTACGAGCAGTACTTC. The encoded protein is CATAGTGAYEQYF. The variable domain in full, with the rest retrieved from reference TRBV19 and TRBJ2-7, is DGGITQSPKYLFRKEGQNVTLSCEQNLNHDAMYWYRQDPGQGLRLIYYSQIVNDFQKGDIAEGYSVSREKKESFPLTVTSAQKNPTAFYLCATAGTGAYEQYFGPGTRLTVT.

J is TRBJ2-1 and V is TRBV18; D is perhaps TRBD1 (6 bases). V lost 4 bases and J lost 5, with 12 bases in between. This CDR3 region has 14 residues. In germline, CDR1 is KGHSH, CDR2 LQKENI. The CDR3 nucleotides are TGTGCCAGCTCACAACGACAGGCTAACAATGAGCAGTTCTTC. Translated: CASSQRQANNEQFF.

The gene calls are TRBV7-9 and TRBJ2-7, with D tentatively TRBD1 (7 bases). V lost 3 bases, J lost 2 bases, and 11 bases lay in between. The germline gives CDR1 SEHNR, CDR2 FQNEAQ (reference sequence). The CDR3 covers 14 residues. CDR3 sequence (DNA): TGTGCCAGCAGCTTCGACAGGGAGGCCTACGAGCAGTACTTC. Translation gives CASSFDREAYEQYF.

The V call is TRBV2, the J call TRBJ1-5, with D tentatively TRBD1 (5 bases). The CDR3 is 15 residues long. Germline CDR1 and CDR2: SNHLY and FYNNEI. V lost 0 bases and J 7 bases, leaving 13 bases between the germline ends. In DNA form, the CDR3 reads TGTGCCAGCAGTGAAGCCCGGGGGGTCCTCCAGCCCCAGCATTTT. This translates into CASSEARGVLQPQHF.

CDR3 sequence: CARRYSYEQYF. As DNA, the CDR3 is TGTGCCAGAAGGTACTCCTACGAGCAGTACTTC. The V gene is TRBV5-3, the J gene TRBJ2-7; D is uncertain. TRBV5-3 is an open reading frame whose function is uncertain. Trimming pared 5 bases from V and 0 bases from J, leaving 3 bases between. The CDR3 spans 11 residues.

The V and J genes are TRBV7-2 and TRBJ1-4; TRBD1 matches at 8 bases. V lost 1 base, J lost 12 bases, and 4 bases stayed unmatched. In germline, CDR1 is SGHTA, CDR2 FQGNSA. This CDR3 is built from 13 residues. The CDR3 region is CASSLGTGTQLFF. The CDR3 coding sequence is TGTGCCAGCAGCTTAGGGACAGGGACGCAACTGTTTTTT.

V gene TRBV2 combines with J gene TRBJ1-5; TRBD1 aligns across 8 bases. Trimming took 4 bases from V and 5 from J; bases not matched to a gene: 1. In germline, CDR1 is SNHLY, CDR2 FYNNEI. The CDR3 has 13 residues. CDR3 nucleotide sequence: TGTGCCAGCAGTGGACAGGGGTATCAGCCCCAGCATTTT. Encoded protein: CASSGQGYQPQHF.

J is TRBJ2-2 and V is TRBV19, with TRBD1 matching 9 bases. The germline CDR1 and CDR2 sequences are LNHDA and SQIVND (reference sequence). CDR3 length equals 15 residues. With 7 bases clipped from V and 5 bases from J, the junction kept 8 bases outside the gene matches. The CDR3: CASTRTGVETGELFF. CDR3 bases: TGTGCCAGTACACGGACAGGGGTGGAGACCGGGGAGCTGTTTTTT.

A single count supports this clone. V and J are TRBV11-2 and TRBJ2-3, with D unresolved. The CDR3 runs to 13 residues. From germline, CDR1 is SGHAT and CDR2 FQNNGV. Trimming took off 0 bases at V and 4 bases at J, with 5 bases between the two ends. This chain's CDR3 is CASSLDIADTQYF. The CDR3 DNA reads as TGTGCCAGCAGCTTAGATATAGCAGATACGCAGTATTTT.